This TCR beta chain is from a study of blood T cell repertoires in COVID-19. The CDR3 has 14 residues. V lost 7 bases to trimming and J lost 6 bases; unmatched junction nucleotides: 11. Germline V lookup: CDR1 MDHEN, CDR2 SYDVKM. Produced via immunoSEQ multiplex PCR; TCRdb's table is partial and in-frame only. The sample includes around 140,000 clones, about 80% of them seen just once. J is TRBJ2-7 and V is TRBV28; 8 positions agree with TRBD2. This TCR was recovered from a woman aged 55-69 years with acute or convalescent COVID-19. The specimen sequenced was peripheral blood. CDR3 protein: CASTLSGSSLEQYF. As DNA, the CDR3 is TGTGCCAGCACCCTCAGCGGGAGTTCCCTCGAGCAGTACTTC.